Listed below are T cell receptor beta chains from one sample, sequenced in a study of cytomegalovirus exposure and HLA in healthy donors. Sequencing used immunoSEQ multiplex PCR; TCRdb keeps in-frame clones, though not all of them. The data hold around 150,000 clones, with about four fifths observed a single time. Specimen: PBMCs. Receptors were obtained from a male donor in good health and CMV-seropositive. CDR3s include the opening cysteine and the closing phenylalanine or tryptophan. The D gene is left open where the match is weak. Size is omitted from some rows. Given values are once, few, many or a class for expanded clones.

NA	TRBV19	NA	TRBJ1-5	TGTGCCAGTAGTCTTCAGGCGAATCAGCCCCAGCATTTT	CASSLQANQPQHF
TRBD2	TRBV5-1	few	TRBJ2-3	TGCGCCAGCAGTACGAGCGGGGGGACAGATACGCAGTATTTT	CASSTSGGTDTQYF
TRBD2	TRBV6-1	NA	TRBJ2-5	TGTGCCAGCAGTGAATGGACTAGCGGGCCGGAGACCCAGTACTTC	CASSEWTSGPETQYF
NA	TRBV19	NA	TRBJ1-1	TGTGCCAGTAGGATTGGGGGGACTGAAGCTTTCTTT	CASRIGGTEAFF
NA	TRBV9	NA	TRBJ2-3	TGTGCCAGCAGCGTAGAGGGCAGGGTGGTAGATACGCAGTATTTT	CASSVEGRVVDTQYF
NA	TRBV6-1	NA	TRBJ1-2	TGTGCCAGCAGAAACGAGGGTACAGGGCCCTATGGCTACACCTTC	CASRNEGTGPYGYTF
NA	TRBV5-1	NA	TRBJ1-5	TGCGCCAGCAGCTTGGAACCAGGGACTACTCAGCCCCAGCATTTT	CASSLEPGTTQPQHF
NA	TRBV7-8	NA	TRBJ2-1	TGTGCCAGCAGCTTAGGGTGGGCGGGGAGTCGGGCACGGGAGCAGTTCTTC	CASSLGWAGSRAREQFF
TRBD1	TRBV6-5	NA	TRBJ2-7	TGTGCCAGCAGTTACGGGCCGGGACAGACCTACGAGCAGTACTTC	CASSYGPGQTYEQYF
NA	TRBV7-2	NA	TRBJ1-6	TGTGCCAGCAGCTCTCGGGAAAGAAATTCACCCCTCCACTTT	CASSSRERNSPLHF
NA	TRBV10-1	NA	TRBJ2-1	TGCGCCAGCAGTTCCCACCGGGGGACCTACAATGAGCAGTTCTTC	CASSSHRGTYNEQFF
NA	TRBV7-3	once	TRBJ2-3	TGTGCCAGCAGCCCCACCGGTAGGCGGAACACAGATACGCAGTATTTT	CASSPTGRRNTDTQYF
NA	TRBV29-1	NA	TRBJ1-1	TGCAGCGTTAGGGAGGGTGGGAACACTGAAGCTTTCTTT	CSVREGGNTEAFF
TRBD1	TRBV4-1	few	TRBJ2-1	TGCGCCAGCAGTCAGACAGGGTTCAATGAGCAGTTCTTC	CASSQTGFNEQFF
NA	TRBV15	once	TRBJ1-2	TGTGCCACCAGCAGCGTAACCCGGGGGGAGGCGGGCTACACCTTC	CATSSVTRGEAGYTF
NA	TRBV29-1	NA	TRBJ2-2	TGCAGCGTTACGCTAGGGGGAGGGACCGGGGAGCTGTTTTTT	CSVTLGGGTGELFF
NA	TRBV5-1	NA	TRBJ2-3	TGCGCCAGCAGCTTCGGTGACACAGATACGCAGTATTTT	CASSFGDTDTQYF
NA	TRBV19	NA	TRBJ1-2	TGTGCCAGTACAGAAAACCGACTTCCCGTCAATGGCTACACCTTC	CASTENRLPVNGYTF
TRBD1	TRBV19	NA	TRBJ1-1	TGTGCCAGTAACACGGACAGGGATAACACTGAAGCTTTCTTT	CASNTDRDNTEAFF
NA	TRBV29-1	NA	TRBJ1-2	TGCAGCGTTGATCGTAACCGGGGTGGCTACACCTTC	CSVDRNRGGYTF
NA	TRBV6-5	NA	TRBJ2-2	TGTGCCAGCAGTTACGGGACACCGAACACCGGGGAGCTGTTTTTT	CASSYGTPNTGELFF
NA	TRBV7-9	NA	TRBJ2-1	TGCTGCGTGGGGGGGGCTACTTACAATGAGCAGTTCTTC	CCVGGATYNEQFF
TRBD1	TRBV5-1	few	TRBJ2-1	TGCGCCAGCAGCCCAGGACAGGGCTCCTACAATGAGCAGTTCTTC	CASSPGQGSYNEQFF
NA	TRBV25-1	NA	TRBJ2-7	TGTGCCAGCAGCCAGCCCGGAGCACGCTTCCACGAGCAGTACTTC	CASSQPGARFHEQYF
TRBD1	TRBV6-5	NA	TRBJ1-1	TGTGCCAGCAGTCACGACAGGGGGGACGCTGAAGCTTTCTTT	CASSHDRGDAEAFF
NA	TRBV4-1	NA	TRBJ2-2	TGCGCCAGCAGCCAGCCCACAGGGCTGAACACCGGGGAGCTGTTTTTT	CASSQPTGLNTGELFF
TRBD1	TRBV27	NA	TRBJ2-7	TGTGCCAGCAGTTTCACCGGGACAGGGGACCCACGCTACGAGCAGTACTTC	CASSFTGTGDPRYEQYF